The T cell receptor beta chain under discussion was sequenced for a study of cytomegalovirus exposure and HLA in healthy donors. Background on the study: Genetic ancestry analysis placed approximately 79% of the roughly 400 donors that were genotyped in the Caucasian-associated cluster. Study-level results: When analyzed later, a missense DCLRE1C variant was found to be linked to TCR beta V- and J-gene trimming. There were around 160 TCR beta chains listed as cytomegalovirus-associated. Under in vitro conditions, a few CMV-associated chains were confirmed as specific for CMV antigens.

As for this clone: What it binds is not known.

V was clipped by 4 bases and J by 1 base; unmatched bases: 6. The CDR3 loop spans 17 amino acids. Germline V CDR1 and CDR2: SGHRS, YFSETQ. PCR was performed using 60 Vbeta and 13 Jbeta primers. Repertoires were generated with immunoSEQ multiplex PCR, while TCRdb's copy carries only in-frame clones and drops some. Of around 170,000 clones listed, 82% were seen once; the top ten hold less than 0.85%. The genes are TRBV5-1 and TRBJ2-3; TRBD2 aligns across 13 bases. The sequence was collected from a woman between 18 and 29 years old in good health and CMV-seronegative. The sequenced material came from PBMCs. CDR3 sequence: CASSDTGLAGGTDTQYF. The CDR3 DNA follows: TGCGCCAGCAGCGATACTGGACTAGCGGGGGGCACAGATACGCAGTATTTT.